This T cell receptor (beta chain) originates from a study of T cells in Graves' hyperthyroidism and ophthalmopathy (dated by TCRdb to between 2018 and 2020). Some background on the complete study: Peripheral blood was collected at initial diagnosis, before any treatment. In about 6 Graves' hyperthyroidism patients, the study also compared T-cell repertoires from thyroid tissue with T-cell repertoires from blood. Once sampling was done, hyperthyroidism patients were given methimazole at a starting dose of 30 mg daily, whereas ophthalmopathy patients were given high-dose intravenous methylprednisolone. An independent validation cohort of under 20 hyperthyroidism patients and 17 patients who later progressed to ophthalmopathy tested prospective prediction of ophthalmopathy. A discovery cohort of roughly 96 patients, about 40 with Graves' ophthalmopathy and fewer than 65 with stable Graves' hyperthyroidism, was used to find distinguishing TCR V-J signatures. According to the paper, TCR Vbeta CDR3 sequencing was carried out on 135 peripheral blood samples, which came from over 40 ophthalmopathy, about 75 hyperthyroidism and roughly 17 progressor patients. The 100 discovery patients were divided at random into training and test sets in a 7:3 ratio. Here is what the overall study found, with its caveats: In cross-validation, a model built on a 13 V-J signature told ophthalmopathy apart from stable hyperthyroidism with about 90% sensitivity and 81% to 82% specificity, and in testing the same model reached 80%/75%. Most expanded thyroid clonotypes (frequency above 0.001) were also detected in blood, suggesting blood repertoires may reflect thyroid immune responses. In validation, progression to ophthalmopathy was predicted by the model with 70.59% sensitivity and under 85% specificity, a median of roughly 6 months before onset. Sample size was not statistically predetermined, and investigators were not blinded to group allocation.

A patient counted as having stable Graves' hyperthyroidism if no progression to ophthalmopathy occurred over 18 months of follow-up. The hyperthyroidism patients were between 18 and 65 years old and newly diagnosed, with a disease duration of less than 2 months. Exclusion was applied to patients with uncontrolled infections, other autoimmune diseases, pregnancy or lactation. Clinical symptoms, serum thyroxine and TRAb, thyroid ultrasound, and orbital computed tomography formed the basis for the diagnoses. PBMCs were isolated from about 10 ml of fresh peripheral blood by Ficoll-Paque density gradient centrifugation. Trizol reagent was used to extract total RNA, and RNA quality was then checked on an Agilent 2100 Bioanalyzer. On this clonotype itself: Its antigen is currently not known. Per-nucleotide qualities are absent, and no much larger clonotype sits a single base away.

The TCR beta CDR3 regions were amplified from RNA transcripts. A first-round RT-PCR of the TCR CDR3 used the HTBI primer set with the Qiagen OneStep RT-PCR kit. Libraries were constructed in a second round of multiplex PCR, after which size selection and purification were carried out. Libraries were sequenced paired-end with 100 bp reads on an Illumina HiSeq2000. As for the authors' bioinformatics: Raw data were processed with SOAPnuke, discarding reads with adapters, uncalled bases, mean Phred below 15, or no exact constant-primer or identifier match. High-quality paired reads were merged using COPE v1.2.5, and each unique nucleotide sequence was defined as a clonotype. MiTCR v1.1 was used to align clonotypes to the IMGT TRBV, TRBD and TRBJ reference segments. The analysis was restricted to V-J combinations with a frequency above 0.0001, which together covered 99% to 99.2% of the repertoires. A TCS score was defined as the ratio of F50 (clonal expansion) to E x V (chaos), with BLOSUM62-based TCRdist applied between CDR3 peptides within each V-J. Welch's t-statistics and random forest reduced fewer than 550 V-J features to about 12, which were used in a naive Bayes classifier (R e1071). Using fastp at Q25 and MiXCR, TCRdb reprocessed the public reads and kept productive beta chains. Identical CDR3 protein sequences are pooled into one entry, listed with their most common genes and DNA. TCRdb, rather than the study authors, made the V and J calls. The sample profile shows roughly 750,000 distinct CDR3 sequences; roughly 15% of them were found once. Roughly 8% of the sample rests with the top ten.

Sequencing input: blood. The TCR sequence derives from a man between 18 and 29 years old with Graves' hyperthyroidism.

The CDR3 loop reads CASSLRRGHEQYF. The base sequence is TGTGCCAGCAGCTTACGTAGGGGGCACGAGCAGTACTTC. The rearranged segments are TRBV11-2 and TRBJ2-7, with TRBD1 identical over 7 junction bases. Germline trimming amounts to 2 bases on V and 5 bases on J, with 3 as the count of junction bases outside the gene matches. In the germline V gene, CDR1 corresponds to SGHAT and CDR2 to FQNNGV. Its CDR3 holds 13 amino acids, cysteine through phenylalanine. Of the read, only the CDR3 DNA is kept; its 39 bases are in frame from base 1.